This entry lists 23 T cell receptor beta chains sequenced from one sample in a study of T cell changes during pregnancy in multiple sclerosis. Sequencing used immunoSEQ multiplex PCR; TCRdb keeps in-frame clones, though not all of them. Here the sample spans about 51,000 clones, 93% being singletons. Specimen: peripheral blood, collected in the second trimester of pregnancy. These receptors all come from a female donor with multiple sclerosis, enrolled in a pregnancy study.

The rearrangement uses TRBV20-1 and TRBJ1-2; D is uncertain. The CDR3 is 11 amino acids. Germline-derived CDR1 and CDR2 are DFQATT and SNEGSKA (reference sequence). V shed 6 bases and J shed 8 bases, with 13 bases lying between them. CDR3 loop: CSAPRPEGYTF. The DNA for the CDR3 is TGCAGTGCCCCGCGGCCTGAAGGCTACACCTTC.

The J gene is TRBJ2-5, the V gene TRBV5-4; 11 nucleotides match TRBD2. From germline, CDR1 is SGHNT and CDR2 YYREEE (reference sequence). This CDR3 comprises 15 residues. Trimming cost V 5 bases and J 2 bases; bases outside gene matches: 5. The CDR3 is CASRLTSGAQETQYF. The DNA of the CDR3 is TGTGCCAGCAGGTTGACTAGCGGGGCTCAAGAGACCCAGTACTTC.

The CDR3 spells CASSDQGAGGYTF. The CDR3 coding sequence is TGTGCCAGTAGCGACCAGGGGGCCGGTGGCTACACCTTC. The chain joins TRBV19 to TRBJ1-2; 8 nucleotides agree with TRBD1. Germline V gene lookup returns CDR1 LNHDA and CDR2 SQIVND (reference sequence). With 6 bases clipped from V and 7 bases from J, the junction kept 7 bases outside the gene matches. The CDR3 is 13 residues long.

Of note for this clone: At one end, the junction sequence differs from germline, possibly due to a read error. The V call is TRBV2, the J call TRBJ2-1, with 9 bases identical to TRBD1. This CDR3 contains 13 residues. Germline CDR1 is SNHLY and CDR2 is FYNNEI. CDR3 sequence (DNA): TGTGCCAGCAGTGAAATAGGGACAGGGAAGGAAGTCTTC. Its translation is CASSEIGTGKEVF.

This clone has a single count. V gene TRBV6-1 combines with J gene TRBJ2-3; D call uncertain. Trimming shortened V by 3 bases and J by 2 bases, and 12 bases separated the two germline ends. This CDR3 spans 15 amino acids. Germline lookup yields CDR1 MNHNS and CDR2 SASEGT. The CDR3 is CASSETPDSTDTQYF. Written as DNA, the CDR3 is TGTGCCAGCAGTGAGACACCGGATTCCACAGATACGCAGTATTTT.

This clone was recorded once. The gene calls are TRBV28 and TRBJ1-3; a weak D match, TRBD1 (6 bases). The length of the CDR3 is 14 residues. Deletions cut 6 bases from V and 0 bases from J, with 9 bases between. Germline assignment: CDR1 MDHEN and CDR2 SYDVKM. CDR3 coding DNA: TGTGCCAGCAGCCGGGACACCTCTGGAAACACCATATATTTT. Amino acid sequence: CASSRDTSGNTIYF.

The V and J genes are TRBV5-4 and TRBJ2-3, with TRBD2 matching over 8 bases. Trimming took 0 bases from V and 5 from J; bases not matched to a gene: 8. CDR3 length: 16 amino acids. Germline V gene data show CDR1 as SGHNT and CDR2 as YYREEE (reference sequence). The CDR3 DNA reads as TGTGCCAGCAGCTTGGATCCAGCGGGAGTTATAGATACGCAGTATTTT. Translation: CASSLDPAGVIDTQYF.

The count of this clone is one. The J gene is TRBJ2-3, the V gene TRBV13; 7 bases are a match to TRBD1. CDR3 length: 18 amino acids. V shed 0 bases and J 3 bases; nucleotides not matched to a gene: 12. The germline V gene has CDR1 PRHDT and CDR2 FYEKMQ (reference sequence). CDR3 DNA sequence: TGTGCCAGCAGCTTAGGCCACACAGGGGTAGCAGGTACAGATACGCAGTATTTT. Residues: CASSLGHTGVAGTDTQYF.

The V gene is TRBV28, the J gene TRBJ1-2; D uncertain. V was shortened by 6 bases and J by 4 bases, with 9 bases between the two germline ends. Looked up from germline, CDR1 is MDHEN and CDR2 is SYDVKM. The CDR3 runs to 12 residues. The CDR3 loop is CASRTSVYGYTF. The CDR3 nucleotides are TGTGCCAGCAGGACTTCAGTCTATGGCTACACCTTC.

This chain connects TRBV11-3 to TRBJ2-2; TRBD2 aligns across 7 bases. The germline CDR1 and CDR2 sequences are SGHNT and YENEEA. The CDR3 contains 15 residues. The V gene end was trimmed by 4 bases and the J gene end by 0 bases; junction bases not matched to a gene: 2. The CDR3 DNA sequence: TGTGCCAGCAGCTCGGGACTACCGAACACCGGGGAGCTGTTTTTT. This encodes CASSSGLPNTGELFF.

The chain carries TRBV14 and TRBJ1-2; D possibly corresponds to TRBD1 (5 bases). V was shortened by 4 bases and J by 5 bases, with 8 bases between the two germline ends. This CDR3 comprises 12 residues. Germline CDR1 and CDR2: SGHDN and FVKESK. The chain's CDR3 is CASSPGLYGYTF. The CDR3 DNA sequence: TGTGCCAGCAGCCCAGGGTTATATGGCTACACCTTC.

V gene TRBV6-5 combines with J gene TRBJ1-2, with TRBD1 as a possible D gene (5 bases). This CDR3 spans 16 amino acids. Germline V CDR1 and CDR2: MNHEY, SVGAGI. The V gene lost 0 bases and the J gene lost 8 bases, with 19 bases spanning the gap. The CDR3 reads CASSYSAGPSLRGYTF. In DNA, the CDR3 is TGTGCCAGCAGTTACTCGGCGGGACCTTCTCTGCGGGGCTACACCTTC.

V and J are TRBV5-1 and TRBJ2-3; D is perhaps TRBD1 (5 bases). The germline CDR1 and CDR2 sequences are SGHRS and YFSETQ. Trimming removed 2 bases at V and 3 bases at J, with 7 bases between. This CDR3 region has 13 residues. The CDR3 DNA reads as TGCGCCAGCAGCTTAAGGGGAACAGATACGCAGTATTTT. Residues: CASSLRGTDTQYF. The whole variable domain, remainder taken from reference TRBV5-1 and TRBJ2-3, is KAGVTQTPRYLIKTRGQQVTLSCSPISGHRSVSWYQQTPGQGLQFLFEYFSETQRNKGNFPGRFSGRQFSNSRSEMNVSTLELGDSALYLCASSLRGTDTQYFGPGTRLTVL.

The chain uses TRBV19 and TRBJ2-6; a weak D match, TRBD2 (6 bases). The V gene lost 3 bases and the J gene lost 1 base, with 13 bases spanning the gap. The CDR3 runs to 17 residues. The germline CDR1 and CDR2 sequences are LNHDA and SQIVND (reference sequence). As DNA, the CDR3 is TGTGCCAGTAGTATCCCCCTCGGAGGGTCTGGGGCCAACGTCCTGACTTTC. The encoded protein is CASSIPLGGSGANVLTF.

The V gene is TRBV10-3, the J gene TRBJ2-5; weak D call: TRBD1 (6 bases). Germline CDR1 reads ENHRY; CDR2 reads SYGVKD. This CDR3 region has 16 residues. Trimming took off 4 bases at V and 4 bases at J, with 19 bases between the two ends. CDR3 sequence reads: CAISAEPTGSGETQYF. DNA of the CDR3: TGTGCCATCAGTGCCGAGCCAACAGGGTCGGGAGAGACCCAGTACTTC.

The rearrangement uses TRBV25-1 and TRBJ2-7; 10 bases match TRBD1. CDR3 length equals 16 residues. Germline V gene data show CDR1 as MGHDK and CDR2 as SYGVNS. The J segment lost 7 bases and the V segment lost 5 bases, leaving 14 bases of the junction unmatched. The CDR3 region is CASSSSPGQGSREQYF. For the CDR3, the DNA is TGTGCCAGCAGTTCCTCCCCGGGACAGGGGTCGAGGGAGCAGTACTTC.

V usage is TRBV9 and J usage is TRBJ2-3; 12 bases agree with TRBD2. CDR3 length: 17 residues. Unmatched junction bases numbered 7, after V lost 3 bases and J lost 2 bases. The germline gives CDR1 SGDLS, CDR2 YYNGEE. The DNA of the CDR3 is TGTGCCAGCAGCGCCCGCGGGACTAGCGGGTTCACAGATACGCAGTATTTT. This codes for CASSARGTSGFTDTQYF.

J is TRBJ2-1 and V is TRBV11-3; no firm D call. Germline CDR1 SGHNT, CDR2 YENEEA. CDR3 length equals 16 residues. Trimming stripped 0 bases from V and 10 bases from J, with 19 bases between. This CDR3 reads CASSLDRSYPIWEQFF. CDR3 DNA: TGTGCCAGCAGCTTAGATCGGAGTTATCCTATTTGGGAGCAGTTCTTC.

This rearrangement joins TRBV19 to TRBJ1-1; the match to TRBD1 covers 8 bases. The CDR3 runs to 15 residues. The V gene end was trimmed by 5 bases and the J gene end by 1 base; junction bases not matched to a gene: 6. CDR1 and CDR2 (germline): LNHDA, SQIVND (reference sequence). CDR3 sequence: CASSSGTGANTEAFF. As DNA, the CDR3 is TGTGCCAGTAGTTCTGGGACAGGAGCGAACACTGAAGCTTTCTTT.

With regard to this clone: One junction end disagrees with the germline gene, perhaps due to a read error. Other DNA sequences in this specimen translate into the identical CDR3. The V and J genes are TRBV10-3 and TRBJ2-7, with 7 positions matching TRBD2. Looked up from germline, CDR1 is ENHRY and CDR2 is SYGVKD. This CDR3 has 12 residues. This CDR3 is CAIGGGSYEQYF. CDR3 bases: TGTGCCATCGGCGGGGGTTCCTACGAGCAGTACTTT.

The CDR3 DNA reads TGTGCCAGCAGCGGAGGACAGGGAGAATACTACGAGCAGTACTTC. Amino acid sequence: CASSGGQGEYYEQYF. The chain has TRBV9 and TRBJ2-7; 8 bases agree with TRBD1. CDR1 is SGDLS, CDR2 YYNGEE, per germline. This CDR3 comprises 15 residues. The trim removed 3 bases at V and 3 bases at J, leaving 8 bases unmatched. Together with reference TRBV9 and TRBJ2-7, the CDR3 gives the full variable domain: DSGVTQTPKHLITATGQRVTLRCSPRSGDLSVYWYQQSLDQGLQFLIQYYNGEERAKGNILERFSAQQFPDLHSELNLSSLELGDSALYFCASSGGQGEYYEQYFGPGTRLTVT.

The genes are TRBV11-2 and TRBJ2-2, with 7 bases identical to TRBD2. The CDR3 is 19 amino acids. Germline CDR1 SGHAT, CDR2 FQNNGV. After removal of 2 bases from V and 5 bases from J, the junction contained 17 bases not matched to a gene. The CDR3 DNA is TGTGCCAGCAGCTTATCCCTCTTTTGGGACTACCCAATGACCGGGGAGCTGTTTTTT. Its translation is CASSLSLFWDYPMTGELFF.

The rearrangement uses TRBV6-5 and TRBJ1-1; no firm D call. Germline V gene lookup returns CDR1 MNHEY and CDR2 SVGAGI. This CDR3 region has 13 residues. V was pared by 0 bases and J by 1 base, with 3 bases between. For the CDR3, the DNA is TGTGCCAGCAGTTACTCGCGGAACACTGAAGCTTTCTTT. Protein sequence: CASSYSRNTEAFF.